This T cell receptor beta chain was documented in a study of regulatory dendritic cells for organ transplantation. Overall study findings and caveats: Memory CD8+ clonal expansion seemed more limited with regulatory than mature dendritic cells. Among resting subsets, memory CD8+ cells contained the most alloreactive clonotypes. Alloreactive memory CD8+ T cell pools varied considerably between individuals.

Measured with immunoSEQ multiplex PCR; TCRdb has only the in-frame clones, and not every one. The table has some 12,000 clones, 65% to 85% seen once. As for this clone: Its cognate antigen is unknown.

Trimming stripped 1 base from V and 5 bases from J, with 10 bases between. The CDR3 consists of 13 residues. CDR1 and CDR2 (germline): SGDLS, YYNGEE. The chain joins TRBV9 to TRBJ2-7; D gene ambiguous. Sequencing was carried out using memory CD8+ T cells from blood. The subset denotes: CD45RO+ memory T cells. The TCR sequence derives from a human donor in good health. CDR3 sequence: CASSVSPAHEQYF. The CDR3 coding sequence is TGTGCCAGCAGCGTAAGCCCTGCCCACGAGCAGTACTTC.